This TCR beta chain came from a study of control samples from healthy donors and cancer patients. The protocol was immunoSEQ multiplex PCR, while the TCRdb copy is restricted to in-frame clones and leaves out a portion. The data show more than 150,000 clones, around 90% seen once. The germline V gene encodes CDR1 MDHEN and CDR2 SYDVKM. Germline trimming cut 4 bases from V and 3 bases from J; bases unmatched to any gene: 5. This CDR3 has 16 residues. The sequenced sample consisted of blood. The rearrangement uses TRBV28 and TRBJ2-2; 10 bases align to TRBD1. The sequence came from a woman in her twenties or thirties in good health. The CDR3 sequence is CASSSDRGLDTGELFF. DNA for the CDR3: TGTGCCAGCAGTTCAGACAGGGGGCTAGACACCGGGGAGCTGTTTTTT.